This is a list of T cell receptor beta chains from one sample in a study of T cell responses to AZD1222 COVID-19 vaccine. Sequenced by immunoSEQ multiplex PCR; TCRdb stores in-frame clones only, minus some. The table records about 130,000 clones, roughly nine tenths of them present only once. Specimen: peripheral blood, collected on day 0 of AZD1222 vaccination. These receptors originate from an adult in good health. Each CDR3 is given without its conserved first and last residue.

V gene	CDR3 length	J gene	CDR3 protein
TRBV24-1	13	TRBJ2-2	ATSDGALNTGELF
TRBV2	13	TRBJ2-6	ASSVQGTGANVLT
TRBV6-2/TRBV6-3	11	TRBJ1-1	ASSSGTALGAF
TRBV7-9	13	TRBJ1-6	ASSPMTGWDSPLH
TRBV2	11	TRBJ2-7	ASRAGGEFEQY
TRBV7-9	9	TRBJ1-4	ASSFGEKLF
TRBV30	10	TRBJ2-7	AWSWDQYEQY
TRBV27	11	TRBJ1-1	ASSFLLGLEAF
TRBV7-9	11	TRBJ2-1	ATGLAGGNEQF
TRBV10-3	10	TRBJ2-7	AISGTIYEQY
TRBV2	9	TRBJ1-6	ASSDNSPLH
TRBV7-3	11	TRBJ2-7	ASSRDRGREQY
TRBV27	12	TRBJ2-2	ASRPGTNTGELF
TRBV9	12	TRBJ1-2	ASSPSGRGEGYT
TRBV27	13	TRBJ1-1	ASSNHLGGSTEAF
TRBV11-2	12	TRBJ1-1	ASSPRTGRSEAF
TRBV3-1/TRBV3-2	13	TRBJ1-4	ASSHRQGSNEKLF
TRBV9	13	TRBJ2-1	ASSVLAGEYNEQF
TRBV19	9	TRBJ2-5	ASSIMETQY
TRBV7-9	13	TRBJ2-3	ASSFGQGLLDTQY
TRBV2	13	TRBJ1-1	ASVINGNPNTEAF
TRBV14	13	TRBJ1-1	ASSQVAKPNTEAF
TRBV4-3	11	TRBJ2-7	ASSQDRTGEQY
TRBV5-4	13	TRBJ1-2	ASSLDRGRGYGYT
TRBV6-5	10	TRBJ1-2	ASQGGNYGYT
TRBV6-5	12	TRBJ1-5	ASSYTGNDQPQH
TRBV5-8	13	TRBJ1-6	ASTGPDTYNSPLH
TRBV30	10	TRBJ1-1	AWTREAVGAF
TRBV5-1	12	TRBJ2-7	ASSLLQGGYEQY
TRBV7-8	14	TRBJ2-1	ASSLSLDRGRDEQF
TRBV27	13	TRBJ2-7	ASSLLGQGIYEQY
TRBV7-9	9	TRBJ1-2	ASSLVHGYT
TRBV29-1	6	TRBJ1-2	SVDGYT
TRBV6-4	13	TRBJ1-2	ASSERQGINYGYT
TRBV30	12	TRBJ1-2	AWSVQAGYEGYT
TRBV7-9	13	TRBJ2-1	ASSLVGQAYNEQF